The text below deals with one T cell receptor beta chain. Its antigen is not yet known. No much larger clone is present one base from it, and per-base qualities are unavailable. The library came from PCR. DNA from cultured CD4+ T cells underwent TCR sequencing with the Oncomine TCR Beta short-read assay at the Johns Hopkins FTIC core. The QIAamp micro DNA kit was used to extract genomic DNA from the cultured CD4+ T cells. Oncomine TCR Beta libraries from cultured CD4+ T cells were pooled with unique dual indexes and sequenced on an Illumina iSeq 100. Per the source publication's procedure: Non-productive sequences were removed, and CDR3s that did not start with C, did not end with F or W, or were shorter than 7 amino acids were discarded. Antigen-specific clonotypes were identified using the MANAFEST web application through comparison of peptide-stimulated wells with reference and other culture wells. An FDR below 0.05, an odds ratio above 5, and a productive frequency above 0.1% in at least two of three replicate wells were required for clones to be considered positive. A clonotype was classed as cross-reactive if the clonotype showed significant expansion both in SARS-CoV-2 spike wells and in at least one common cold coronavirus spike condition. Levenshtein distances (stringdist) and unrooted phylogenetic trees (ape) in R version 3.6.1 were used to assess CDR3 homology. TCRdb reanalyzed the raw reads on its own, using fastp at Q25 for trimming and MiXCR for clone calling, and kept in-frame beta chains. Rows merge per CDR3 protein into single entries with the most common DNA and genes. The V and J calls were not made by the authors but by TCRdb's processing. Here the sample has about 20,000 distinct CDR3 sequences; 60% occur a single time. Together, the top ten hold around 8.9% of the sample.

The data derive from a study of vaccination and CD4 T cells after COVID-19 (dated 2022 in TCRdb). Looking at the study overall: Every convalescent patient had a positive nasal swab PCR test for SARS-CoV-2, with mild disease in roughly nine patients and severe disease in one. Post-vaccine blood samples were taken a median of roughly 75 days after the second vaccine dose, with a range of about 13 to 250 days. Two doses of either the Pfizer-BioNTech BNT162b2 vaccine (n=8) or the Moderna mRNA-1273 vaccine (n=2) were administered to participants. Control cultures used a CEFX viral epitope pool as positive control, an HIV-1 Nef peptide pool as negative control, or no peptide. The convalescent cohort comprised six males and four females, including two Hispanic individuals, seven Caucasians, two Asians and one multiracial person. In around 9 COVID-19 convalescent patients and a few infection-naive healthy vaccine recipients, researchers compared the spike-specific CD4+ TCR repertoire from before mRNA vaccination with the repertoire from after. Overlapping spike peptide pools from SARS-CoV-2 and from the common cold coronaviruses HCoV-NL63, HCoV-OC43 and HCoV-229E were used as culture stimuli. Post-COVID blood samples were collected from convalescent patients a median of about 92 days after diagnosis, with a range of roughly 30 to 170 days.

Study-wide findings and limitations: In convalescent patients, nearly all vaccine-specific clones (304 of 307) were found to be mono-reactive for SARS-CoV-2 spike rather than cross-reactive with common cold coronaviruses. In convalescent patients, a median approximately 86% of post-vaccine SARS-CoV-2-reactive clones were detected only after vaccination, and vaccine-specific priming was suggested by this finding. Relatively few convalescent patients were included in the study, and early timepoints after natural infection were not analyzed. Although the median number of SARS-CoV-2-reactive clonotypes went up from roughly 19 after infection to some 37 after vaccination, the increase was not significant.

From V the trimming removes 6 bases and from J it removes 8 bases, while the gene matches leave 5 bases of the junction unaccounted for. The CDR3 starts with the cysteine, ends with the phenylalanine, and has 14 residues. The sequence is cut down to CDR3 DNA, 42 bases in frame from base 1. CDR1 and CDR2 are read off the germline V gene (reference sequence) as MNHEY and SMNVEV. This specimen's treatment or condition label, per the study, means: approximately nine-day PBMC culture with coronavirus spike peptide pools or control peptides (ViraFEST assay). The ViraFEST assay was used in the study, in which antigen-specific T cells were expanded with peptide pools and expanded clonotypes were subsequently identified by TCR sequencing. Positive SARS-CoV-2 PCR tests in the convalescent patients dated from March to December 2020, before Alpha, Beta and Delta variants emerged in the United States. Each well held 2 million or so PBMCs cultured in IMDM containing roughly 5% human AB serum and 9 to 10 IU/ml IL-2, with about 10 ug/ml peptide pools added. Half of the culture medium was replaced with fresh IL-2-containing medium on days 3 and 7. CD4+ T cells were isolated after approximately eleven days of culture through negative selection using the EasySep CD4+ T cell isolation kit. Ficoll-Paque Plus gradient centrifugation was used to isolate PBMCs from whole blood, and the isolated PBMCs were then either used fresh or cryopreserved at -140C. In general, triplicate wells were set up for every culture condition.

Material: CD4+ T cells from blood, cultured in vitro, obtained after SARS-CoV-2 vaccination. This TCR came from a human donor who had recovered from COVID-19. The V and J segments used are TRBV27 and TRBJ1-6; 9 bases in the middle match TRBD1. The DNA sequence is TGTGCCAGCAGCCCGGACAGGGGATATTCACCCCTCCACTTT. It is translated as CASSPDRGYSPLHF.